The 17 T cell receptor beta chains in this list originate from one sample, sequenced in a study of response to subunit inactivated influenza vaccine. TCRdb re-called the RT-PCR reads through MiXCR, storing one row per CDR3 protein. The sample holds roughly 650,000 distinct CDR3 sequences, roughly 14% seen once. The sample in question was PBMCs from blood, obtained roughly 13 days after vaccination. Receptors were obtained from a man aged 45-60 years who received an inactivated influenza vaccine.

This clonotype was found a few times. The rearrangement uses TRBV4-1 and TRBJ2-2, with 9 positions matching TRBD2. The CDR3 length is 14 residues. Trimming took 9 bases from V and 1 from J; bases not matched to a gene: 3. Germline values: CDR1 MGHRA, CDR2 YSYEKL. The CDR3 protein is CASYSGGNTGELFF. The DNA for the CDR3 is TGCGCCAGTTATAGCGGGGGGAACACCGGGGAGCTGTTTTTT.

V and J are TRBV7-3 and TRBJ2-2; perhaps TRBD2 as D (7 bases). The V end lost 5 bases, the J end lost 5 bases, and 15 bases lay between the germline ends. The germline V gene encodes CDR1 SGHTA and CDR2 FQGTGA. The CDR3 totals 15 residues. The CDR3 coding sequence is TGTGCCAGCAGCCCCTTGGGGGGGCGGACCGGGGAGCTGTTTTTT. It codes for CASSPLGGRTGELFF.

The CDR3 spells CASRNRDNSNQPQHF. Here the CDR3 DNA reads TGTGCCAGCAGAAACAGGGATAATAGCAATCAGCCCCAGCATTTT. The chain is built from TRBV2 and TRBJ1-5, with D perhaps TRBD1 (6 bases). The ends were cut back, 6 bases at V and 0 bases at J, with 12 bases in the middle. The length of the CDR3 is 15 residues. The germline V gene encodes CDR1 SNHLY and CDR2 FYNNEI.

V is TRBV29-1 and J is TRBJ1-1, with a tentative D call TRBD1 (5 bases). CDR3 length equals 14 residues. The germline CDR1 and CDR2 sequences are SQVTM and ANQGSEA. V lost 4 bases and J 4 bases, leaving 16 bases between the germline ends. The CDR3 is CSVAWQGRLTEAFF. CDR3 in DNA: TGCAGCGTTGCGTGGCAGGGACGTCTCACTGAAGCTTTCTTT. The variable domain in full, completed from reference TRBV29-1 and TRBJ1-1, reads SAVISQKPSRDICQRGTSLTIQCQVDSQVTMMFWYRQQPGQSLTLIATANQGSEATYESGFVIDKFPISRPNLTFSTLTVSNMSPEDSSIYLCSVAWQGRLTEAFFGQGTRLTVV.

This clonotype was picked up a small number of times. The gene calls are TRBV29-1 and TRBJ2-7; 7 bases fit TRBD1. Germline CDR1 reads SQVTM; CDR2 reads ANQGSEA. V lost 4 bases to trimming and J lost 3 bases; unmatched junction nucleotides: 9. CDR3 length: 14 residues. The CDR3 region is CSVVMAGGRYEQYF. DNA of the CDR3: TGCAGCGTTGTAATGGCAGGGGGTCGCTACGAGCAGTACTTC.

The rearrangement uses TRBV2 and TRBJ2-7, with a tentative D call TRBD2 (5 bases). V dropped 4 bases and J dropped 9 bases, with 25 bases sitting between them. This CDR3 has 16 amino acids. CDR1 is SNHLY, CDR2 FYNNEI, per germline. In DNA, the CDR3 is TGTGCCAGCAGTGGAACGGGCAGGTTACCTACGAGGGCGCAGTACTTC. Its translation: CASSGTGRLPTRAQYF.

The CDR3 here is CASSTEDRGDTGELFF. For the CDR3, the DNA is TGTGCCAGCTCAACCGAGGACAGGGGCGACACCGGGGAGCTGTTTTTT. The chain recombines TRBV18 with TRBJ2-2; 9 nucleotides agree with TRBD1. Trimming removed 5 bases from V and 3 bases from J; junction bases left unmatched: 7. Germline V lookup: CDR1 KGHSH, CDR2 LQKENI. This CDR3 contains 16 residues.

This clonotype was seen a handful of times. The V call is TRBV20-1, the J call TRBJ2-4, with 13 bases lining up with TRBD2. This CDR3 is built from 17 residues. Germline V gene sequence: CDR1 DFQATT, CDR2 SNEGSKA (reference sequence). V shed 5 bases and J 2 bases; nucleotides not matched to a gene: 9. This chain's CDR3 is CSASTGLAGATKNIQYF. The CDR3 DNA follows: TGCAGTGCTTCGACCGGACTAGCGGGAGCGACCAAAAACATTCAGTACTTC.

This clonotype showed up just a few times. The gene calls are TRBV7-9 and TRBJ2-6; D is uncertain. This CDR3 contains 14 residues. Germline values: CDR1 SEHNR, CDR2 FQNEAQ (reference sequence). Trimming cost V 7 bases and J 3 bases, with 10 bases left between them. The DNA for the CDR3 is TGTGCCAGCACCTCAGGCGTTGGGGCCAACGTCCTGACTTTC. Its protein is CASTSGVGANVLTF. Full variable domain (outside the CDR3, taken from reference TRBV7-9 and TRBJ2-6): DTGVSQNPRHKITKRGQNVTFRCDPISEHNRLYWYRQTLGQGPEFLTYFQNEAQLEKSRLLSDRFSAERPKGSFSTLEIQRTEQGDSAMYLCASTSGVGANVLTFGAGSRLTVL.

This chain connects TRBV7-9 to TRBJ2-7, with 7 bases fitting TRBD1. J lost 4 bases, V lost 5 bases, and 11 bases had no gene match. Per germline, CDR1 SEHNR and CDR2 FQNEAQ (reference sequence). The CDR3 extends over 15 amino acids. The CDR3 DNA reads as TGTGCCAGCAGCCCACAACAGGGGATCCGGTACGAGCAGTACTTC. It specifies CASSPQQGIRYEQYF.

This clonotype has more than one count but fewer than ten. CDR3 in amino acids: CASSLVGTNSYNEQFF. CDR3 nucleotide sequence: TGTGCCAGCAGCTTAGTCGGGACCAACTCCTACAATGAGCAGTTCTTC. V gene TRBV7-2 combines with J gene TRBJ2-1; perhaps D is TRBD1 or TRBD2 (5 bases each). This CDR3 spans 16 amino acids. V lost 1 base and J lost 0, with 10 bases in between. Germline V CDR1 and CDR2: SGHTA, FQGNSA.

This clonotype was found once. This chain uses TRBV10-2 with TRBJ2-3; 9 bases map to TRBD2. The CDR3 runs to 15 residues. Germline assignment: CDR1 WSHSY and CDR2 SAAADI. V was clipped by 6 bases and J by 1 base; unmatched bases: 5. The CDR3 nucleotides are TGCGCCAGCAGCAAACTAGCGGGTCGCACAGATACGCAGTATTTT. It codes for CASSKLAGRTDTQYF.

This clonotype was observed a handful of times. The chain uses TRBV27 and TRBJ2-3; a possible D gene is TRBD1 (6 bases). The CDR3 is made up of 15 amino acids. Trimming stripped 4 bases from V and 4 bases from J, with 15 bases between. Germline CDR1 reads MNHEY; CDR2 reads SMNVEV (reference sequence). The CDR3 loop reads CASSSQGRGADTQYF. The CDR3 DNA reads TGTGCCAGCAGTTCGCAGGGGAGAGGGGCAGATACGCAGTATTTT.

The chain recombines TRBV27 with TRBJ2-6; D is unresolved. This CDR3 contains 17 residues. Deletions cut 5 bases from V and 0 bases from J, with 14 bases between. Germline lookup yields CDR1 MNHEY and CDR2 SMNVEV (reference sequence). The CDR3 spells CASSPIVLGSGANVLTF. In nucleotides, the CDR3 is TGTGCCAGCAGTCCTATAGTACTTGGCTCTGGGGCCAACGTCCTGACTTTC.

The CDR3 DNA is TGTGCCAGCAGCTCCCGGGCCCTAAAGACCGGGGAGCTGTTTTTT. Protein sequence: CASSSRALKTGELFF. The chain carries TRBV5-6 and TRBJ2-2; D not certain. V was cut by 3 bases and J by 5 bases, with 14 bases left in between. This CDR3 contains 15 residues. CDR1 and CDR2 (germline): SGHDT, YYEEEE. The variable domain in full, with the rest retrieved from reference TRBV5-6 and TRBJ2-2, is DAGVTQSPTHLIKTRGQQVTLRCSPKSGHDTVSWYQQALGQGPQFIFQYYEEEERQRGNFPDRFSGHQFPNYSSELNVNALLLGDSALYLCASSSRALKTGELFFGEGSRLTVL.

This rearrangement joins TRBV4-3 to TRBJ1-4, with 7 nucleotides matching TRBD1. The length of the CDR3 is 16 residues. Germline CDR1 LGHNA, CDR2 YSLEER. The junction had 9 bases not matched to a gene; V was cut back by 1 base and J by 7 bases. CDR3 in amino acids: CASSQGSRGLLEKLFF. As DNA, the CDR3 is TGCGCCAGCAGCCAAGGTTCTAGGGGGCTACTTGAAAAACTGTTTTTT.

The CDR3 coding sequence is TGTGCCAGCAGACGGGACGGCGGAGAAGGTGGCTACACCTTC. This codes for CASRRDGGEGGYTF. V usage is TRBV2 and J usage is TRBJ1-2, with D possibly TRBD1 on 5 matching bases. CDR3 length: 14 residues. The ends were cut back, 6 bases at V and 7 bases at J, with 18 bases in the middle. CDR1 and CDR2 from the germline V gene are SNHLY and FYNNEI.